The 28 T cell receptor beta chains below come from one sample, sequenced in a study of T cells in Graves' hyperthyroidism and ophthalmopathy. Amplification of TCR beta CDR3 regions used RNA as the template. First-round RT-PCR of the TCR CDR3 relied on the HTBI primer set. MiXCR was run by TCRdb on the multiplex PCR reads, yielding one entry per CDR3 protein. The sample has hundreds of thousands of distinct CDR3 sequences, 25% seen once; the top ten hold about 73%. The sample taken for sequencing was blood. The origin of the receptors is a man aged 50-60 years with Graves' hyperthyroidism.

This clonotype was seen a few times. The V call is TRBV2, the J call TRBJ2-5; the D is unclear. There are 11 residues in the CDR3. The V and J ends lost 4 bases and 5 bases respectively, with 5 bases between them. Germline V lookup: CDR1 SNHLY, CDR2 FYNNEI. The CDR3 sequence: CASSGIETQYF. The CDR3 DNA sequence: TGTGCCAGCAGTGGGATTGAGACCCAGTACTTC.

This clonotype has ten or more counts. This chain connects TRBV29-1 to TRBJ1-1, with 8 bases identical to TRBD1. CDR1 and CDR2 from the germline V gene are SQVTM and ANQGSEA. With V trimmed by 7 bases and J by 8 bases, 3 bases remained unmatched. The CDR3 extends over 10 amino acids. The CDR3 DNA reads as TGCAGCGGGAGGGACAGGGAAGCTTTCTTT. Encoded protein: CSGRDREAFF. Looking up the rest from reference TRBV29-1 and TRBJ1-1 gives the full variable domain: SAVISQKPSRDICQRGTSLTIQCQVDSQVTMMFWYRQQPGQSLTLIATANQGSEATYESGFVIDKFPISRPNLTFSTLTVSNMSPEDSSIYLCSGRDREAFFGQGTRLTVV.

The chain links TRBV28 to TRBJ1-3; D is unclear. Germline assignment: CDR1 MDHEN and CDR2 SYDVKM. The CDR3 is 13 residues long. V was cut by 4 bases and J by 3 bases, with 7 bases left in between. CDR3 region: CASSSGRGNTIYF. The CDR3 nucleotides read TGTGCCAGCAGTTCAGGTCGTGGAAACACCATATATTTT. The complete variable domain, with remaining parts taken from reference TRBV28 and TRBJ1-3, reads DVKVTQSSRYLVKRTGEKVFLECVQDMDHENMFWYRQDPGLGLRLIYFSYDVKMKEKGDIPEGYSVSREKKERFSLILESASTNQTSMYLCASSSGRGNTIYFGEGSWLTVV.

This clonotype appeared a few times. The V and J genes are TRBV4-1 and TRBJ1-2; D call uncertain. Germline V gene sequence: CDR1 MGHRA, CDR2 YSYEKL. The V gene lost 3 bases and the J gene lost 4 bases, with 15 bases spanning the gap. The CDR3 consists of 15 residues. Here the CDR3 reads CASSQTNTVSYGYTF. The CDR3 coding sequence is TGCGCCAGCAGCCAGACGAACACGGTCTCCTATGGCTACACCTTC.

V gene TRBV3-1 combines with J gene TRBJ2-5, with D hard to call. CDR3 length equals 14 residues. V gave up 1 base and J gave up 5 bases, with 11 bases separating them. Germline loops: CDR1 LGHDT, CDR2 YNNKEL (reference sequence). As DNA, the CDR3 is TGTGCCAGCAGCCAAGTTATTGTGGGCGAGACCCAGTACTTC. It specifies CASSQVIVGETQYF.

The rearrangement links TRBV20-1 to TRBJ2-7, with 7 bases fitting TRBD2. CDR1 and CDR2 (germline): DFQATT, SNEGSKA (reference sequence). The CDR3 totals 18 residues. The V gene end was trimmed by 5 bases and the J gene end by 4 bases; junction bases not matched to a gene: 23. CDR3 nucleotide sequence: TGCAGTGCTGCTGGTCTGGGACTACCGGGGAACCTGGATTACGAGCAGTACTTC. Its protein is CSAAGLGLPGNLDYEQYF.

This rearrangement joins TRBV28 to TRBJ1-5; D unresolved. Germline CDR1 MDHEN, CDR2 SYDVKM. CDR3 length: 15 amino acids. V was cut by 2 bases and J by 1 base, with 9 bases left in between. The CDR3 nucleotides read TGTGCCAGCAGTTTACGTCGGGAAAGCAATCAGCCCCAGCATTTT. This codes for CASSLRRESNQPQHF.

The chain joins TRBV20-1 to TRBJ2-3; no clear D. This CDR3 is 14 amino acids long. Trimming pared 6 bases from V and 2 bases from J, leaving 15 bases between. The germline V gene has CDR1 DFQATT and CDR2 SNEGSKA (reference sequence). The CDR3 coding sequence is TGCAGTGCAAGCGACCCCTCACTCACAGATACGCAGTATTTT. Its protein product is CSASDPSLTDTQYF.

The V and J genes are TRBV10-3 and TRBJ2-1; D possibly corresponds to TRBD2 (6 bases). The germline gives CDR1 ENHRY, CDR2 SYGVKD. V dropped 7 bases and J dropped 7 bases, with 23 bases sitting between them. The CDR3 sequence is 16 residues long. The CDR3 loop is CAITGDSDRIRNEQFF. The CDR3 bases are TGTGCCATCACGGGGGACTCAGACCGGATCCGAAATGAGCAGTTCTTC.

This clonotype was observed at least ten times. This chain connects TRBV28 to TRBJ1-1, with D tentatively TRBD1 (6 bases). This CDR3 has 13 residues. Trimming removed 6 bases at V and 1 base at J, with 9 bases between. Germline V gives CDR1 MDHEN, CDR2 SYDVKM. In DNA form, the CDR3 reads TGTGCCAGCAGGCCGGGACAGAACACTGAAGCTTTCTTT. This translates into CASRPGQNTEAFF.

This clonotype showed up many times. The rearrangement uses TRBV28 and TRBJ2-7, with 16 bases aligning to TRBD2. V shed 5 bases and J 0 bases; nucleotides not matched to a gene: 4. CDR1 is MDHEN and CDR2 is SYDVKM in the germline V gene. The CDR3 spans 17 residues. Here the CDR3 reads CASSPGLAGGSSYEQYF. The CDR3 DNA follows: TGTGCCAGCAGTCCGGGACTAGCGGGAGGGAGCTCCTACGAGCAGTACTTC.

The chain recombines TRBV6-1 with TRBJ2-1, with 7 bases identical to TRBD2. Germline CDR1 reads MNHNS; CDR2 reads SASEGT. Trimming took 6 bases from V and 7 from J; bases not matched to a gene: 18. The CDR3 has 17 residues. Here the CDR3 DNA reads TGTGCCAGCAGACCTGAACGTAGCGGGCCCCTGGGGAATGAGCAGTTCTTC. This gives the protein CASRPERSGPLGNEQFF.

CDR3 residues: CAISEAGNYEQYF. The CDR3 DNA follows: TGTGCCATCAGTGAGGCAGGGAACTACGAGCAGTACTTC. V usage is TRBV10-3 and J usage is TRBJ2-7; tentatively, D is TRBD1 (5 bases). Germline CDR1 and CDR2: ENHRY and SYGVKD. This CDR3 is built from 13 residues. Trimming cost V 2 bases and J 3 bases, with 8 bases left between them.

A few counts support this clonotype. CDR3 residues: CASGSAGEQYF. CDR3 nucleotide sequence: TGTGCTAGTGGCTCCGCTGGAGAGCAGTACTTC. The gene calls are TRBV12-5 and TRBJ2-7; D unclear. The CDR3 runs 11 residues. The V end lost 6 bases, the J end lost 7 bases, and 10 bases lay between the germline ends. Germline V lookup: CDR1 LGHNT, CDR2 FRNRAP.

This chain uses TRBV27 with TRBJ2-7, with 9 bases lining up with TRBD2. The germline CDR1 and CDR2 sequences are MNHEY and SMNVEV (reference sequence). V shed 6 bases, J shed 4 bases, and the junction held 16 bases outside the gene matches. The CDR3 is 17 amino acids. Here the CDR3 reads CASRALGGSGRKYEQYF. The CDR3, as DNA: TGTGCCAGCAGGGCATTAGGGGGTAGCGGGAGAAAATACGAGCAGTACTTC.

This clonotype came up a few times. Relative to the germline gene, one junction end is altered; a read error may explain this. The chain uses TRBV2 and TRBJ2-7; either TRBD1 or TRBD2 may fit D (5 bases each). CDR1 is SNHLY, CDR2 FYNNEI, per germline. This CDR3 contains 15 residues. This CDR3 is CASKYRDGSSYERYF. The CDR3 nucleotides read TGTGCCAGCAAGTATCGGGACGGTAGCTCCTACGAGCGGTACTTC. Drawing the rest from reference TRBV2 and TRBJ2-7, the complete variable domain is EPEVTQTPSHQVTQMGQEVILRCVPISNHLYFYWYRQILGQKVEFLVSFYNNEISEKSEIFDDQFSVERPDGSNFTLKIRSTKLEDSAMYFCASKYRDGSSYERYFGPGTRLTVT.

This clonotype showed up many times. CDR3 sequence: CASSPPGSSRKLFF. The CDR3 DNA reads as TGTGCCAGCTCACCACCGGGGTCTAGTAGAAAACTGTTTTTT. The chain recombines TRBV18 with TRBJ1-4; D gene uncertain. V lost 0 bases and J 10 bases, leaving 12 bases between the germline ends. Germline CDR1 reads KGHSH; CDR2 reads LQKENI. This CDR3 has 14 residues.

This clonotype was detected a few times. The rearrangement joins TRBV18 to TRBJ2-1, with 15 bases aligning to TRBD2. Looked up from germline, CDR1 is KGHSH and CDR2 is LQKENI. J lost 10 bases, V lost 3 bases, and 10 bases had no gene match. CDR3 length equals 17 residues. The CDR3 DNA reads as TGTGCCAGCTCACCCGGGACTAGCGGGAGGCTTCGAGGAGAGCAGTTCTTC. Its translation is CASSPGTSGRLRGEQFF.

The chain couples TRBV3-1 to TRBJ2-7; TRBD2 matches 7 bases. V gave up 1 base and J gave up 5 bases; unmatched junction bases: 8. The CDR3 is 15 amino acids. Germline loops: CDR1 LGHDT, CDR2 YNNKEL (reference sequence). CDR3 in DNA: TGTGCCAGCAGCCAAGCGGGACTACCAACCAACGAGCAGTACTTC. Its protein product is CASSQAGLPTNEQYF.

This clonotype was observed many times. The genes are TRBV2 and TRBJ2-3, with 10 bases identical to TRBD2. After removal of 4 bases from V and 5 bases from J, the junction contained 9 bases not matched to a gene. Germline V lookup: CDR1 SNHLY, CDR2 FYNNEI. The CDR3 is 16 residues long. CDR3 bases: TGTGCCAGCAGTGGAGGAAGCGGGAGGGGTGGAGATACGCAGTATTTT. This codes for CASSGGSGRGGDTQYF.

Details on this clonotype: In this CDR3 the conserved last residue, phenylalanine or tryptophan, is missing, so a read error is likely. This chain uses TRBV20-1 with TRBJ2-7; D gene uncertain. V gave up 3 bases and J gave up 4 bases, with 4 bases separating them. The length of the CDR3 is 10 residues. Germline CDR1 reads DFQATT; CDR2 reads SNEGSKA (reference sequence). CDR3 coding DNA: TGCAGTGCTAGGGGTTACGAGCAGTACTTG. Translated, it gives CSARGYEQYL.

This clonotype came up many times. The rearrangement links TRBV7-9 to TRBJ2-1; weak D call: TRBD1 (6 bases). Germline CDR1 is SEHNR and CDR2 is FQNEAQ (reference sequence). Trimming left V 1 base short and J 10 bases short, with 17 bases between. CDR3 length equals 15 residues. The CDR3 region is CASSLDITGRGEQFF. CDR3 DNA: TGTGCCAGCAGCTTAGATATCACAGGGCGAGGGGAGCAGTTCTTC.

At least ten counts were recorded for this clonotype. The chain recombines TRBV11-3 with TRBJ2-2; 11 bases line up with TRBD2. J gave up 7 bases and V 6 bases, and 10 bases lay outside the gene matches. The CDR3 has 16 amino acids. CDR1 and CDR2 from the germline V gene are SGHNT and YENEEA. This CDR3 is CASRTTSGRGSGELFF. Here the CDR3 DNA reads TGTGCCAGCAGAACAACTAGCGGGAGAGGCAGCGGGGAGCTGTTTTTT.

This rearrangement joins TRBV6-1 to TRBJ2-1; the match to TRBD2 covers 7 bases. Germline CDR1 is MNHNS and CDR2 is SASEGT. This CDR3 comprises 15 residues. J lost 4 bases, V lost 6 bases, and 9 bases had no gene match. In DNA form, the CDR3 reads TGTGCCAGCAGCTTGACTAGCAGTACGTACAATGAGCAGTTCTTC. Protein sequence: CASSLTSSTYNEQFF.

This clonotype was counted a few times. The chain joins TRBV7-9 to TRBJ2-4; TRBD1 agrees at 10 bases. Germline-derived CDR1 and CDR2 are SEHNR and FQNEAQ (reference sequence). The J segment lost 6 bases and the V segment lost 5 bases, leaving 7 bases of the junction unmatched. The CDR3 spans 15 residues. For the CDR3, the DNA is TGTGCCAGCAGCGTCGACAGGGGGCGTACAAACATTCAGTACTTC. Protein product: CASSVDRGRTNIQYF.

Of note for this clonotype: This may come from a read error, since a much larger clone is one base off. The chain has TRBV11-2 and TRBJ1-1; 11 bases fit TRBD1. CDR1 and CDR2 from the germline V gene are SGHAT and FQNNGV. The CDR3 runs 13 residues. The CDR3 reads CTSRDRGSTEAFF. For the CDR3, the DNA is TGTACCAGCAGGGACAGGGGGAGCACTGAAGCTTTCTTT.

The chain links TRBV9 to TRBJ1-2, with TRBD1 as a possible D gene (5 bases). The CDR3 covers 14 residues. Germline V gives CDR1 SGDLS, CDR2 YYNGEE. The V end was cut by 3 bases, the J end by 6 bases, with 15 bases between. Here the CDR3 reads CASSGDGGMNGYTF. CDR3 coding DNA: TGTGCCAGCAGCGGAGATGGGGGGATGAATGGCTACACCTTC.

This clonotype appeared a few times. The chain recombines TRBV18 with TRBJ2-3; 11 positions agree with TRBD2. The CDR3 has 16 amino acids. V shed 5 bases and J 2 bases; nucleotides not matched to a gene: 6. Germline V lookup: CDR1 KGHSH, CDR2 LQKENI. CDR3 protein: CASSSIAGGPTDTQYF. The CDR3 nucleotides read TGTGCCAGCTCATCAATAGCGGGAGGGCCCACAGATACGCAGTATTTT.